Each of the 5 T cell receptor beta chains below was sequenced from the same sample in a study of OX40 agonist ivuxolimab in advanced cancers. Using immunoSEQ multiplex PCR, the repertoire was profiled, and TCRdb retains in-frame clones only, with some absent. The sample lists 85,000 to 100,000 clones, roughly 84% occurring once. The material sequenced was CD4+ or CD8+ T cells sorted from blood, taken in a trial of the OX40 agonist ivuxolimab. These receptors came from an adult with an advanced solid tumor such as melanoma, head and neck, liver or kidney cancer.

The chain joins TRBV2 to TRBJ2-1; D not certain. V lost 7 bases to trimming and J lost 0 bases, with 7 bases between them. CDR1 SNHLY and CDR2 FYNNEI come from the germline V gene. The CDR3 runs to 13 residues. The DNA of the CDR3 is TGTGCCAGCAAACACAGCTCCTACAATGAGCAGTTCTTC. This sequence encodes CASKHSSYNEQFF.

The chain couples TRBV7-9 to TRBJ2-1; 7 positions agree with TRBD2. CDR3 length: 11 residues. The germline V gene encodes CDR1 SEHNR and CDR2 FQNEAQ (reference sequence). V lost 10 bases to trimming and J lost 7 bases; unmatched junction nucleotides: 4. CDR3 in DNA: TGTGCCATCATGGGAGGGAATGAGCAGTTCTTC. This sequence encodes CAIMGGNEQFF.

The chain joins TRBV7-3 to TRBJ1-3, with D hard to call. Germline-derived CDR1 and CDR2 are SGHTA and FQGTGA. V was trimmed by 4 bases and J by 4 bases, leaving 11 bases between them. The CDR3 sequence is 14 residues long. The CDR3, as DNA: TGTGCCAGCAGCTCGCAACCGGGGGGAAACACCATATATTTT. It codes for CASSSQPGGNTIYF. Complete variable domain (other parts from reference TRBV7-3 and TRBJ1-3): GAGVSQTPSNKVTEKGKYVELRCDPISGHTALYWYRQSLGQGPEFLIYFQGTGAADDSGLPNDRFFAVRPEGSVSTLKIQRTERGDSAVYLCASSSQPGGNTIYFGEGSWLTVV.

The DNA for the CDR3 is TGCGCCAGCAGCCAAGAAGGGGGGCCGAGCAATCAGCCCCAGCATTTT. Encoded protein: CASSQEGGPSNQPQHF. This chain joins TRBV4-1 and TRBJ1-5, with D maybe TRBD1 (6 bases). Trimming left V 0 bases short and J 1 base short, with 10 bases between. This CDR3 spans 16 amino acids. CDR1 is MGHRA and CDR2 is YSYEKL in the germline V gene.

The chain uses TRBV7-9 and TRBJ2-1, with a tentative D call TRBD2 (5 bases). Germline V CDR1 and CDR2: SEHNR, FQNEAQ (reference sequence). V was clipped by 2 bases and J by 14 bases, with 19 bases between them. This CDR3 region has 14 residues. The DNA of the CDR3 is TGTGCCAGCAGCTTACCTCAATCTAGCTCGGAGAAGTTCTTC. Protein sequence: CASSLPQSSSEKFF. Full variable domain (remainder filled in from reference TRBV7-9 and TRBJ2-1): DTGVSQNPRHKITKRGQNVTFRCDPISEHNRLYWYRQTLGQGPEFLTYFQNEAQLEKSRLLSDRFSAERPKGSFSTLEIQRTEQGDSAMYLCASSLPQSSSEKFFGPGTRLTVL.